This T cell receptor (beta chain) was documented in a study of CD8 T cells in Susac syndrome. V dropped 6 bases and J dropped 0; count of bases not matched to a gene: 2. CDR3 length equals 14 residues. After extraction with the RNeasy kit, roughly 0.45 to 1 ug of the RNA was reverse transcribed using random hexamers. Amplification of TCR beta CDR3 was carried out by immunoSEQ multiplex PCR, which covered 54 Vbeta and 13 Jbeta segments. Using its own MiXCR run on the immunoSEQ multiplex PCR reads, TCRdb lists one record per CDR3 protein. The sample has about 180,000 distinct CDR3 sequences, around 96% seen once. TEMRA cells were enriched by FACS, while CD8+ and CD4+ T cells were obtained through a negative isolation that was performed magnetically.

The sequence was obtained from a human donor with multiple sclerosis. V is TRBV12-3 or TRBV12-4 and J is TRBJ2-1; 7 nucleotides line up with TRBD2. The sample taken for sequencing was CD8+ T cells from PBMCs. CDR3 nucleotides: TGTGCCAGCAGCGCGGGGGTCTCCTACAATGAGCAGTTCTTC. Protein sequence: CASSAGVSYNEQFF.